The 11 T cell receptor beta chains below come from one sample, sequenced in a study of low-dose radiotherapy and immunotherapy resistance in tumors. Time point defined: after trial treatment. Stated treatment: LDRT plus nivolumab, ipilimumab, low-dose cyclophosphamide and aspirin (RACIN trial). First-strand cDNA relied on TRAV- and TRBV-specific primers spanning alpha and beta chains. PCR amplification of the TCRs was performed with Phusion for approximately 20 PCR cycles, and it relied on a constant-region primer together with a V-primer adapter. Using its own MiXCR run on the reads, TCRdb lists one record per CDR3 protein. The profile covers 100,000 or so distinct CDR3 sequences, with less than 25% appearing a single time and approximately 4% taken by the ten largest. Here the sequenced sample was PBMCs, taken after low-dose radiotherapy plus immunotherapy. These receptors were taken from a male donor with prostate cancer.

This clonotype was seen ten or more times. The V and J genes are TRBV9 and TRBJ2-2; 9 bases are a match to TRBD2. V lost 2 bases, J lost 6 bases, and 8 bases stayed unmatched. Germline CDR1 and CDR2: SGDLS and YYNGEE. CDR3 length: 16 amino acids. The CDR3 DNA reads TGTGCCAGCAGCGTCGCCGGGACTAGCTTTGCCGGGGAGCTGTTTTTT. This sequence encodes CASSVAGTSFAGELFF.

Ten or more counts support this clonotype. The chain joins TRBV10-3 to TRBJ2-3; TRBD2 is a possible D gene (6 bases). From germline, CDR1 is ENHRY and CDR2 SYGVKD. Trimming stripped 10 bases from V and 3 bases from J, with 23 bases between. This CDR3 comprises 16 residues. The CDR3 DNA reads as TGTGCCACCTTATCGACGGGGGAAGGGGCGACAGATACGCAGTATTTT. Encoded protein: CATLSTGEGATDTQYF.

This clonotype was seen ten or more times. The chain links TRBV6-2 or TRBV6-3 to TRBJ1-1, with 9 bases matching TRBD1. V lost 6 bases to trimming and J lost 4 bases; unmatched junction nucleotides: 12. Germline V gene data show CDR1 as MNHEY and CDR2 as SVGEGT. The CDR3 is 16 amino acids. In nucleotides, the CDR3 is TGTGCCAGCAGGTCAACCGGGACAGGGCCGGGCACTGAAGCTTTCTTT. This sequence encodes CASRSTGTGPGTEAFF.

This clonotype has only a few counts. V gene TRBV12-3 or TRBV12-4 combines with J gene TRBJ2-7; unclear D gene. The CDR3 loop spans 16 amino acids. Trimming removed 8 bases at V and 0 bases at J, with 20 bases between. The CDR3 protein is CASGPSWVRSSYEQYF. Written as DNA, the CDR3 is TGTGCCAGCGGGCCCAGTTGGGTCAGGAGCTCCTACGAGCAGTACTTC.

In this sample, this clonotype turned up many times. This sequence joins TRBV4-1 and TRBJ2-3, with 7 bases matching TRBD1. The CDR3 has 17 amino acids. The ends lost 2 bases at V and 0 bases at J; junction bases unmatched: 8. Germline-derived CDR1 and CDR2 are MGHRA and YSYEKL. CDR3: CASSQSLTGFSTDTQYF. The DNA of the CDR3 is TGCGCCAGCAGCCAAAGCTTGACAGGGTTTAGCACAGATACGCAGTATTTT.

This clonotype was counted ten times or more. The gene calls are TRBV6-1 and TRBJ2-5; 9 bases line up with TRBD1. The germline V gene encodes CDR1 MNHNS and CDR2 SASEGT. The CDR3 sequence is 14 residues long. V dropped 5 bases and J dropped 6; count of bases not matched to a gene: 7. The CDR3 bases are TGTGCCAGCAGTCTACAGGGGGCCAGACAGACCCAGTACTTC. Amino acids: CASSLQGARQTQYF.

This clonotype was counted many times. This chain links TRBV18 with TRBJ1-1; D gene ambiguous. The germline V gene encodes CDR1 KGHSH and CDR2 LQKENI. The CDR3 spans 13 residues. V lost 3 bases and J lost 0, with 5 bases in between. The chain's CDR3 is CASSPSVNTEAFF. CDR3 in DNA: TGTGCCAGCTCACCTAGCGTGAACACTGAAGCTTTCTTT.

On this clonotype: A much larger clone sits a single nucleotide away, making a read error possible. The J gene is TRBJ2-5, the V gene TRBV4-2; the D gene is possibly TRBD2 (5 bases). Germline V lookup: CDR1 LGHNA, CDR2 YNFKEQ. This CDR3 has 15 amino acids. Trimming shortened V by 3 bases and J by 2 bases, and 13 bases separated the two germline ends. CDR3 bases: TGTGCCAGCAGCCAGACCGGCGGACTGCAAGAGACCCAGTACTTC. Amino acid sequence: CASSQTGGLQETQYF.

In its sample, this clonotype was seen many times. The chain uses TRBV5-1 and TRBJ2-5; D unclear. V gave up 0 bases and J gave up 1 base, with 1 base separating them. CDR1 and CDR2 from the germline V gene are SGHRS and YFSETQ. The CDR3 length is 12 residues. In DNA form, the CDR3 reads TGCGCCAGCAGCTTGGCCCAAGAGACCCAGTACTTC. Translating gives CASSLAQETQYF. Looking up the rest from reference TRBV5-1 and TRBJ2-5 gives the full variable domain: KAGVTQTPRYLIKTRGQQVTLSCSPISGHRSVSWYQQTPGQGLQFLFEYFSETQRNKGNFPGRFSGRQFSNSRSEMNVSTLELGDSALYLCASSLAQETQYFGPGTRLLVL.

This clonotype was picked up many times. In DNA form, the CDR3 reads TGTGCCAGCAGCCCCCAAGTGTTCTACAATTCACCCCTCCACTTT. Amino acid sequence: CASSPQVFYNSPLHF. This chain connects TRBV9 to TRBJ1-6; D is uncertain. The V gene lost 4 bases and the J gene lost 7 bases, with 15 bases spanning the gap. The CDR3 is 15 residues long. Germline CDR1 reads SGDLS; CDR2 reads YYNGEE.

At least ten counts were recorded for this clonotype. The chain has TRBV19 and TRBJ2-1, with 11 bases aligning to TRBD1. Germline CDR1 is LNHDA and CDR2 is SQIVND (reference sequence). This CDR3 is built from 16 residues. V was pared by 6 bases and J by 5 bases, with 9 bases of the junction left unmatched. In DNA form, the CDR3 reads TGTGCCAGTAGCCGGGGGGGGGACAGGGGGAACAATGAGCAGTTCTTC. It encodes CASSRGGDRGNNEQFF.